These 7 T cell receptor beta chains share one sample of origin, sequenced in a study of T cell responses to AZD1222 COVID-19 vaccine. The assay was immunoSEQ multiplex PCR, and TCRdb's table has in-frame clones only and misses some. Of 95,000 to 150,000 clones detected, 85% to 95% appear once; the ten largest clones hold over 1.5%. The starting material was peripheral blood, obtained on day 0 of AZD1222 vaccination. The source of these receptors is an adult in good health.

The chain couples TRBV6-2 or TRBV6-3 to TRBJ2-1; 14 bases match TRBD2. V shed 4 bases, J shed 8 bases, and the junction held 4 bases outside the gene matches. There are 15 residues in the CDR3. Germline V gene lookup returns CDR1 MNHEY and CDR2 SVGEGT. In nucleotides, the CDR3 is TGTGCCAGCAGTTCGGGACTAGCGGGAGAAGATGAGCAGTTCTTC. It codes for CASSSGLAGEDEQFF.

The CDR3 sequence is CASSHIGTNGEKLFF. CDR3 bases: TGCGCCAGCAGCCATATCGGGACAAACGGGGAAAAACTGTTTTTT. The chain combines TRBV4-1 with TRBJ1-4; maybe TRBD1 (6 bases). The CDR3 spans 15 residues. The germline CDR1 and CDR2 sequences are MGHRA and YSYEKL. With 3 bases removed from V and 8 bases from J, the gap between germline ends came to 16 bases.

The J gene is TRBJ1-5, the V gene TRBV19; D might be TRBD1 (6 bases). The V gene lost 7 bases and the J gene lost 6 bases, with 10 bases spanning the gap. The CDR3 totals 12 residues. CDR1 and CDR2 from the germline V gene are LNHDA and SQIVND (reference sequence). CDR3 protein: CASTRDTQPQHF. CDR3 coding DNA: TGTGCCAGTACCAGGGACACTCAGCCCCAGCATTTT.

V is TRBV19 and J is TRBJ1-3; D may be TRBD1 (5 bases). The V end was cut by 1 base, the J end by 2 bases, with 12 bases between. Germline-derived CDR1 and CDR2 are LNHDA and SQIVND (reference sequence). The CDR3 spans 16 residues. DNA of the CDR3: TGTGCCAGTAGTATAGGGGGGTTTAGGGCTGGAAACACCATATATTTT. Amino acids: CASSIGGFRAGNTIYF.

The sample holds one count of this clone. The rearrangement uses TRBV6-6 and TRBJ1-2, with D possibly TRBD1 on 6 matching bases. The CDR3 spans 14 residues. V was pared by 6 bases and J by 0 bases, with 11 bases between. The germline CDR1 and CDR2 sequences are MNHNY and SVGAGI (reference sequence). CDR3 loop: CASSPGTSNYGYTF. The CDR3 DNA follows: TGTGCCAGCAGCCCCGGGACATCTAACTATGGCTACACCTTC.

V and J are TRBV20-1 and TRBJ1-5, with D possibly being TRBD1 (5 bases). This CDR3 contains 13 residues. CDR1 is DFQATT, CDR2 SNEGSKA, per germline (reference sequence). Trimming removed 3 bases from V and 4 bases from J, with 10 bases in between. The CDR3 DNA sequence: TGCAGTGCTAGTGCGGGACCGAATCAGCCCCAGCATTTT. The encoded protein is CSASAGPNQPQHF.

This clone was seen a handful of times. The V call is TRBV7-9, the J call TRBJ2-1, with D maybe TRBD2 (7 bases). CDR3 length: 14 residues. The V gene's germline CDR1 is SEHNR and CDR2 FQNEAQ (reference sequence). Trimming cost V 5 bases and J 8 bases, with 16 bases left between them. CDR3 sequence reads: CASSPGGARDEQFF. CDR3 nucleotides: TGTGCCAGCAGCCCTGGGGGGGCCCGCGATGAGCAGTTCTTC. The full variable domain, its missing parts supplied by reference TRBV7-9 and TRBJ2-1, is DTGVSQNPRHKITKRGQNVTFRCDPISEHNRLYWYRQTLGQGPEFLTYFQNEAQLEKSRLLSDRFSAERPKGSFSTLEIQRTEQGDSAMYLCASSPGGARDEQFFGPGTRLTVL.